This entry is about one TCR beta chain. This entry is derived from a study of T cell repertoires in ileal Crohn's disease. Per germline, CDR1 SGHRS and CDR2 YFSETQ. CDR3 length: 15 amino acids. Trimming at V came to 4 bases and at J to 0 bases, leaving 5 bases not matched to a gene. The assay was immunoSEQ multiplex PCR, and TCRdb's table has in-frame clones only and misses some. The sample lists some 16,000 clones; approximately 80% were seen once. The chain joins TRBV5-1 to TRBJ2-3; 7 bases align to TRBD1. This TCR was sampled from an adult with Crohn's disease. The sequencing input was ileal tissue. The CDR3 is CASSPQGWSTDTQYF. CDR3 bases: TGCGCCAGCAGCCCACAGGGGTGGAGCACAGATACGCAGTATTTT.